Listed here are 8 T cell receptor beta chains from one sample, sequenced in a study of blood T cell repertoires in COVID-19. The method was immunoSEQ multiplex PCR; TCRdb's version includes in-frame clones alone and lacks a portion of them. The sample holds a few hundred thousand clones, about 85% seen once. What was sequenced was PBMCs or T cells enriched from blood (not recorded which). These receptors all come from a woman in her forties or fifties who had been exposed to COVID-19.

This rearrangement joins TRBV19 to TRBJ1-5; 7 nucleotides agree with TRBD1. V shed 5 bases, J shed 5 bases, and the junction held 3 bases outside the gene matches. CDR3 length equals 13 residues. Germline CDR1 and CDR2: LNHDA and SQIVND (reference sequence). The CDR3 region is CASSEGADQPQHF. The DNA of the CDR3 is TGTGCCAGTAGTGAGGGGGCCGATCAGCCCCAGCATTTT.

This chain connects TRBV6-5 to TRBJ1-2, with D maybe TRBD1 (6 bases). The length of the CDR3 is 15 residues. In germline, CDR1 is MNHEY, CDR2 SVGAGI. V lost 7 bases to trimming and J lost 5 bases, with 20 bases between them. The DNA of the CDR3 is TGTGCCAGCAAATTAGAAACCAGGGGTGTTTATGGCTACACCTTC. Translation gives CASKLETRGVYGYTF.

The rearrangement links TRBV2 to TRBJ2-6, with 7 bases lining up with TRBD1. This CDR3 region has 15 residues. Trimming cost V 2 bases and J 2 bases; bases outside gene matches: 0. CDR1 and CDR2 (germline): SNHLY, FYNNEI. This chain's CDR3 is CASSETGAGANVLTF. CDR3 nucleotides: TGTGCCAGCAGTGAAACAGGGGCTGGGGCCAACGTCCTGACTTTC.

This chain joins TRBV19 and TRBJ1-1; D is perhaps TRBD1 (6 bases). CDR3 length equals 14 residues. CDR1 and CDR2 from the germline V gene are LNHDA and SQIVND (reference sequence). Trimming took off 5 bases at V and 4 bases at J, with 14 bases between the two ends. CDR3 residues: CASSFQTGGTEAFF. Written as DNA, the CDR3 is TGTGCCAGTAGTTTCCAGACAGGAGGCACTGAAGCTTTCTTT.

The chain is built from TRBV3-1 (or the pseudogene TRBV3-2) and TRBJ1-2; 11 nucleotides line up with TRBD1. The CDR3 is made up of 16 amino acids. After removal of 3 bases from V and 2 bases from J, the junction contained 5 bases not matched to a gene. CDR1 and CDR2 from the germline V gene are LGHDT and YNNKEL (reference sequence). CDR3 region: CASSQGGTGGNYGYTF. The CDR3 bases are TGTGCCAGCAGCCAGGGTGGGACAGGGGGAAACTATGGCTACACCTTC.

The chain joins TRBV10-3 to TRBJ1-3, with a tentative D call TRBD1 (6 bases). The CDR3 extends over 14 amino acids. Trimming removed 5 bases from V and 4 bases from J, with 12 bases in between. Looked up from germline, CDR1 is ENHRY and CDR2 is SYGVKD. CDR3 amino acids: CAISTGTPGNTIYF. The CDR3 bases are TGTGCCATCAGTACTGGGACACCGGGAAACACCATATATTTT.

The V and J genes are TRBV7-9 and TRBJ2-1, with 8 bases lining up with TRBD2. CDR1 is SEHNR, CDR2 FQNEAQ, per germline (reference sequence). Germline trimming cut 3 bases from V and 8 bases from J; bases unmatched to any gene: 9. The CDR3 has 15 amino acids. CDR3 nucleotides: TGTGCCAGCAGCTTTAACCGGGGGGGCCGCGATGAGCAGTTCTTC. Amino acid sequence: CASSFNRGGRDEQFF.

The rearrangement links TRBV5-6 to TRBJ1-1; TRBD1 agrees at 7 bases. The CDR3 loop spans 13 amino acids. The V segment lost 4 bases and the J segment 10 bases; nucleotides outside the gene matches: 10. Per the germline V gene, CDR1 is SGHDT and CDR2 is YYEEEE. DNA for the CDR3: TGTGCCAGCAGCCCCCGGACAGGAAGAGGAGCTTTCTTT. It encodes CASSPRTGRGAFF.